This entry concerns a single T cell receptor beta chain. Germline V gene lookup returns CDR1 SGHDT and CDR2 YYEEEE. V lost 5 bases, J lost 5 bases, and 16 bases lay in between. The CDR3 length is 14 residues. Sampled while nominally healthy, donors likely had unrecorded immune exposures. This sample is drawn from a study of cytomegalovirus exposure and HLA in healthy donors. The PCR ran on 60 Vbeta and 13 Jbeta primers. Using immunoSEQ multiplex PCR, the repertoire was profiled, and TCRdb retains in-frame clones only, with some absent. The sample consists of about 120,000 clones, roughly 80% of them appearing once.

The clonotype comes from a woman aged 40 to 50 in good health and CMV-seropositive. Sequenced sample: PBMCs. V usage is TRBV5-6 and J usage is TRBJ1-2, with D tentatively TRBD1 (5 bases). The CDR3 sequence is CASRPREGRYGYTF. CDR3 DNA sequence: TGTGCCAGCAGACCTCGCGAGGGGAGGTATGGCTACACCTTC.